In its sample, the clone carrying this T cell receptor beta chain is medium-sized (0.01 to 0.1%). Its specificity is not known. The data belong to a study of immune heterogeneity within non-small cell lung tumors. Study-wide results and caveats: Local T-cell clonality was recorded as moderately but significantly correlated with local tumor mutational burden, with R about 0.32. Identical dominant CDR3 beta clonotypes spanned tumor sites within a patient, beside site-unique high-frequency clones.

The template consisted of bulk tumor genomic DNA, with about 0.65 ug used per sample. Spaced far apart, several biopsies were taken from each primary tumor during surgery. The study enrolled patients with untreated, newly diagnosed non-small cell lung cancer who underwent curative surgery. Donors comprised surgical patients with newly diagnosed non-small cell lung cancer, operated on with curative intent. A multiplex PCR containing 32 V primers and 13 J primers was used to amplify TCR beta CDR3. Via MiXCR, TCRdb re-called the multiplex PCR reads, giving one row per CDR3 protein. The data show roughly 13,000 distinct CDR3 sequences, 20% to 25% seen once. The material sequenced was lung tumor tissue. This clonotype was obtained from a man in his fifties or sixties with non-small cell lung cancer.

The CDR3 reads CATTACRTAISGPYNEQFF. The CDR3 bases are TGTGCCACAACGGCCTGTCGGACAGCCATTAGCGGTCCCTACAATGAGCAGTTCTTC. The chain uses TRBV24-1 and TRBJ2-1; D may be TRBD1 or TRBD2 (6 bases each). Trimming removed 10 bases from V and 2 bases from J, with 29 bases in between. This CDR3 has 19 residues. Germline CDR1 is KGHDR and CDR2 is SFDVKD.